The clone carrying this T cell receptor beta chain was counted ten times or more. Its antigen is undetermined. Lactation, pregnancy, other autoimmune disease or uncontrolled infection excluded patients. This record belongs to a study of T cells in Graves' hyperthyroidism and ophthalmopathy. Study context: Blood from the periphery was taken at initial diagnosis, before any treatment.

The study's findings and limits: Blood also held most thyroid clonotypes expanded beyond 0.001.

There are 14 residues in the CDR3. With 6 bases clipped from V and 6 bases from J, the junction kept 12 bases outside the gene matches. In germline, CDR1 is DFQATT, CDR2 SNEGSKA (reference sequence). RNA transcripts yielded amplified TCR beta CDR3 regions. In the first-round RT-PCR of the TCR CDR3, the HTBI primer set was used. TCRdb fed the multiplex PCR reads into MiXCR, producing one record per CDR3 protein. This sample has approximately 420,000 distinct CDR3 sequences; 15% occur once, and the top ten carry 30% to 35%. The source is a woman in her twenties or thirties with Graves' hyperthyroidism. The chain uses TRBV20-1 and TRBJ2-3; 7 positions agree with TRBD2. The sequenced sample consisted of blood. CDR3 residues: CSAPGEGRWDTQYF. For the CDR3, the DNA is TGCAGTGCCCCGGGGGAGGGCCGGTGGGATACGCAGTATTTT.